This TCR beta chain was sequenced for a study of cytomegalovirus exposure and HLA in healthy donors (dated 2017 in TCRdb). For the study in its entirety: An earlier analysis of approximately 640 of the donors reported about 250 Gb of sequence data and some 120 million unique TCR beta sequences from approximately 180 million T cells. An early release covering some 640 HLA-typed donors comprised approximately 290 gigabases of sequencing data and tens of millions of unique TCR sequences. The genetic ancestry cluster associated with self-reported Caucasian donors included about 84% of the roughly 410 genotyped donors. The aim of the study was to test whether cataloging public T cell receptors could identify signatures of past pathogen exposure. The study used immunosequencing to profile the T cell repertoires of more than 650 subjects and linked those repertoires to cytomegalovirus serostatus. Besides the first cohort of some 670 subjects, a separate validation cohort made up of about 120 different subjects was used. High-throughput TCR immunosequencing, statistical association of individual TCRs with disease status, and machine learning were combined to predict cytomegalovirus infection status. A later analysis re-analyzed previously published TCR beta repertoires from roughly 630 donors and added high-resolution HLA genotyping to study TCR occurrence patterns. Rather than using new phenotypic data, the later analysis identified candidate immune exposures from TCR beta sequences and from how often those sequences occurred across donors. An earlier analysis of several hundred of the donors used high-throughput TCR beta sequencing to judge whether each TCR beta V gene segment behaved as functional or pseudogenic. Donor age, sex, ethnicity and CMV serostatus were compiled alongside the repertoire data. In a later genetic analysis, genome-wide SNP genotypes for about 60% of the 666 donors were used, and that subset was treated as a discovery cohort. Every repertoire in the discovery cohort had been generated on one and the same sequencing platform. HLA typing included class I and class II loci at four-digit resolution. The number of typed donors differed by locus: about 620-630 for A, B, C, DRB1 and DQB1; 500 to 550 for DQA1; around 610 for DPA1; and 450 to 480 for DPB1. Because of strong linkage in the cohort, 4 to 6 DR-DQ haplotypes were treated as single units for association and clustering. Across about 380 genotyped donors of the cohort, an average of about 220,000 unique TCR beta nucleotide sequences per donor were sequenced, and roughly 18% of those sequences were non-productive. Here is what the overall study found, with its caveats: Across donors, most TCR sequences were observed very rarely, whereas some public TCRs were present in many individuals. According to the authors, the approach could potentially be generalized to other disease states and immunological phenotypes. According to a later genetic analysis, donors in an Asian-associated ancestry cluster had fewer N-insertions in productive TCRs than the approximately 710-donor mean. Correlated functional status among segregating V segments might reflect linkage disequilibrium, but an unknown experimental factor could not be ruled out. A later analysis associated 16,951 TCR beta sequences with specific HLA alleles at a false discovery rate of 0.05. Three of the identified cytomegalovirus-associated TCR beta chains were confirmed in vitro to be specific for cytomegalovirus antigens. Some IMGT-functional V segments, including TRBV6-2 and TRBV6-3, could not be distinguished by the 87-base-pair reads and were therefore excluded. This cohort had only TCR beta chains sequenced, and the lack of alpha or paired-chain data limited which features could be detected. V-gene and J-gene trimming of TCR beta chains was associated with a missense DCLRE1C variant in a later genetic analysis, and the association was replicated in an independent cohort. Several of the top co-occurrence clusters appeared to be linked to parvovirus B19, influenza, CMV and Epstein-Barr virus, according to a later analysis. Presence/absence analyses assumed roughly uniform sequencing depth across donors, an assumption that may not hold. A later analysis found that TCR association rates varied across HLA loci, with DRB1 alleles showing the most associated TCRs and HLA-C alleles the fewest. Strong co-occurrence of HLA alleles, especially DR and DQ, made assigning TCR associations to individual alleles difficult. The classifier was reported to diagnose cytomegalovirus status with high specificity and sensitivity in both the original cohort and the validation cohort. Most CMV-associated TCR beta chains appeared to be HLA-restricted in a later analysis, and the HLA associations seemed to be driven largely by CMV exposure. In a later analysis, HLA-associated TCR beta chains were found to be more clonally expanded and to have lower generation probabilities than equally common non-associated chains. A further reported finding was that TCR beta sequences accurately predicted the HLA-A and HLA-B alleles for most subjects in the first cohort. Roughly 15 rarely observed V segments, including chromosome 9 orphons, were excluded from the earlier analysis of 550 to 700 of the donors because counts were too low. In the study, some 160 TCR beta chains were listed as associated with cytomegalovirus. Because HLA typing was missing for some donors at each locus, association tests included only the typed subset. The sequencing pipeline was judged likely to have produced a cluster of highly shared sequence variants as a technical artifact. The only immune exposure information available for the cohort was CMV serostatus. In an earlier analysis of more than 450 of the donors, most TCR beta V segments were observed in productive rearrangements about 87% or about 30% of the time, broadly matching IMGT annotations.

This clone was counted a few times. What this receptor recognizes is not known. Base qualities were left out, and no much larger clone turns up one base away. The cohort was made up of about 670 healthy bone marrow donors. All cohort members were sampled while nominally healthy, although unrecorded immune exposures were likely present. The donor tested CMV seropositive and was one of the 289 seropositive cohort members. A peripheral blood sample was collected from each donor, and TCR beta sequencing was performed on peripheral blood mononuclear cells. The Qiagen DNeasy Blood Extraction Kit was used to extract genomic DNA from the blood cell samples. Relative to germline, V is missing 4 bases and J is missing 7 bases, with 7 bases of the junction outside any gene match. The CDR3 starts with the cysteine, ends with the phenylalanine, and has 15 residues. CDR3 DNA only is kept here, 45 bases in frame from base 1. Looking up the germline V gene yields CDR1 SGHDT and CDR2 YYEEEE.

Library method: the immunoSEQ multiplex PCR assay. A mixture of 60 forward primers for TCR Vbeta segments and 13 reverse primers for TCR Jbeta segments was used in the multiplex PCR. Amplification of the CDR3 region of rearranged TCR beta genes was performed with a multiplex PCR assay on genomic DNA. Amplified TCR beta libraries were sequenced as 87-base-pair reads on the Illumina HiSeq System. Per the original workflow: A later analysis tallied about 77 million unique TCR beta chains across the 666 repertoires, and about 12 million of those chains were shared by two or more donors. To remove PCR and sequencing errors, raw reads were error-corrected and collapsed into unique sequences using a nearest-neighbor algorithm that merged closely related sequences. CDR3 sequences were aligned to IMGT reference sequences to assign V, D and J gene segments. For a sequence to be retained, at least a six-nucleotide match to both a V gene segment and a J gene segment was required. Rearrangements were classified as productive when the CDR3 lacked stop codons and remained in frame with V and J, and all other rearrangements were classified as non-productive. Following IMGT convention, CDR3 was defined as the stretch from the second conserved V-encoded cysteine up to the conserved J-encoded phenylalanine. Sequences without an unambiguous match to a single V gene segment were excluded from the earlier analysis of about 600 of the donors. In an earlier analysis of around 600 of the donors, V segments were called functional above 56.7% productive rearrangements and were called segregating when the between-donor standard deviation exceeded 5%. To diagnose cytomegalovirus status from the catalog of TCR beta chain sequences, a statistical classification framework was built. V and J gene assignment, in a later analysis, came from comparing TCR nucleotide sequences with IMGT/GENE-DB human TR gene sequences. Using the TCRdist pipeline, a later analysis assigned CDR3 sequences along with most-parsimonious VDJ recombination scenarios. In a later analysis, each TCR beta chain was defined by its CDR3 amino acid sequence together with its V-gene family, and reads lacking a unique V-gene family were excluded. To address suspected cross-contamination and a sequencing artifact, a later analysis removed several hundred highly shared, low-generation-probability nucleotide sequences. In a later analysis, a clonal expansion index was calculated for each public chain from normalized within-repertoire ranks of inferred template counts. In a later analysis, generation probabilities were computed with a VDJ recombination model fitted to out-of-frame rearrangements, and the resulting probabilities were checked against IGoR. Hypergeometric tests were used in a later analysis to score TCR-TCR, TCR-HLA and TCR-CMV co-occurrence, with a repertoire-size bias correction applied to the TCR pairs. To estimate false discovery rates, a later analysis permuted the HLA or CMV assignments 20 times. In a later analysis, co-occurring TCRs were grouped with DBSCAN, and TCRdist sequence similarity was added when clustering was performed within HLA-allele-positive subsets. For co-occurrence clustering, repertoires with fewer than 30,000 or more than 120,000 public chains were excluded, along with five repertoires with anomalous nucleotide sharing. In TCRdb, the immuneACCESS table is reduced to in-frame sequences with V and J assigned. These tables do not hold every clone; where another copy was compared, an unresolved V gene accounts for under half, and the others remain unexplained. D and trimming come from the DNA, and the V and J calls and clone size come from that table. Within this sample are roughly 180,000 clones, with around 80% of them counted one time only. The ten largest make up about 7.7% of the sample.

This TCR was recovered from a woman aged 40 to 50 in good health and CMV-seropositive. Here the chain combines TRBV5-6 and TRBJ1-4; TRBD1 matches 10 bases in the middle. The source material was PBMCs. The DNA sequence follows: TGTGCCAGCAGCCTGAGGACAGGGGGAGGTGAAAAACTGTTTTTT. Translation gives CASSLRTGGGEKLFF.